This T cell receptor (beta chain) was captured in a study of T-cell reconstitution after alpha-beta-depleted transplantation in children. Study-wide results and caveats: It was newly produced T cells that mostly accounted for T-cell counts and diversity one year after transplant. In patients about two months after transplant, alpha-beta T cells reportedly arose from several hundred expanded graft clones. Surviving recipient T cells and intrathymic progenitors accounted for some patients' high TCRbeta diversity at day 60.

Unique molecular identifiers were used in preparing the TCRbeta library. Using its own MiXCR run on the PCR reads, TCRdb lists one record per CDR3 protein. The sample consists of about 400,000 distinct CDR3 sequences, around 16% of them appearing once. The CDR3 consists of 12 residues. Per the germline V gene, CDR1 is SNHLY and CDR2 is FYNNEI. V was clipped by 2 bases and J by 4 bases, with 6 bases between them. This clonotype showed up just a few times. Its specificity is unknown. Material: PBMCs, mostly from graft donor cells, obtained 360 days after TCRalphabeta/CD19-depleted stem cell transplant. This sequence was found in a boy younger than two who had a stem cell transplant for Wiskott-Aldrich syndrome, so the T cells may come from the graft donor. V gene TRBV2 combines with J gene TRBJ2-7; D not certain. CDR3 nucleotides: TGTGCCAGCAGTGAATCGGGTTACGAGCAGTACTTC. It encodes CASSESGYEQYF.